Shown below are 16 T cell receptor beta chains from a single sample sequenced in a study of cytomegalovirus exposure and HLA in healthy donors. Both 60 Vbeta primers and 13 Jbeta primers went into the PCR. Produced via immunoSEQ multiplex PCR; TCRdb's table is partial and in-frame only. The repertoire has about 110,000 clones, roughly three quarters of them found once; the top ten carry 7.7%. Sequenced: PBMCs. The receptors shown here come from a woman aged 50 to 60 in good health and CMV-seropositive.

Only a few counts were recorded for this clone. Written as DNA, the CDR3 is TGTGCCAGTAGCCGGGACAGCTCCTACAATGAGCAGTTCTTC. Its protein product is CASSRDSSYNEQFF. This sequence joins TRBV19 and TRBJ2-1; 7 bases line up with TRBD1. V shed 6 bases and J 0 bases; nucleotides not matched to a gene: 2. Per the germline V gene, CDR1 is LNHDA and CDR2 is SQIVND (reference sequence). CDR3 size: 14 residues.

The chain couples TRBV6-6 to TRBJ1-2, with TRBD1 identical over 8 bases. The V segment lost 0 bases and the J segment 8 bases; nucleotides outside the gene matches: 8. Germline V CDR1 and CDR2: MNHNY, SVGAGI (reference sequence). The CDR3 consists of 15 residues. The chain's CDR3 is CASSYSRGQGAGYTF. The CDR3 DNA sequence: TGTGCCAGCAGTTACTCGAGGGGGCAGGGGGCCGGCTACACCTTC.

The CDR3 DNA follows: TGTGCCATCAGTGATCCAGGGTTTAGCAATGAGCAGTTCTTC. This sequence encodes CAISDPGFSNEQFF. The V gene is TRBV10-3, the J gene TRBJ2-1, with D maybe TRBD1 (5 bases). From germline, CDR1 is ENHRY and CDR2 SYGVKD. This CDR3 spans 14 amino acids. V was shortened by 3 bases and J by 6 bases, with 12 bases between the two germline ends.

The chain recombines TRBV5-4 with TRBJ2-5; TRBD2 agrees at 8 bases. CDR1 and CDR2 from the germline V gene are SGHNT and YYREEE (reference sequence). The CDR3 covers 16 residues. J lost 4 bases, V lost 3 bases, and 11 bases had no gene match. CDR3 bases: TGTGCCAGCAGCTCGTCCGGTCGACTAGCGTTAGAGACCCAGTACTTC. Translating it yields CASSSSGRLALETQYF.

In its sample, this clone was seen a few times. V gene TRBV4-3 combines with J gene TRBJ1-1, with D hard to call. The length of the CDR3 is 14 residues. V dropped 3 bases and J dropped 3 bases, with 11 bases sitting between them. CDR1 is LGHNA and CDR2 is YSLEER in the germline V gene. The CDR3: CASSHVDRDTEAFF. The CDR3 coding sequence is TGCGCCAGCAGCCACGTCGACCGGGACACTGAAGCTTTCTTT.

J is TRBJ2-7 and V is TRBV7-9; D is possibly TRBD2 (5 bases). Trimming left V 5 bases short and J 3 bases short, with 14 bases between. Per germline, CDR1 SEHNR and CDR2 FQNEAQ (reference sequence). There are 14 residues in the CDR3. This CDR3 is CASSPRGLDYEQYF. The DNA for the CDR3 is TGTGCCAGCAGCCCGCGAGGGCTAGACTACGAGCAGTACTTC.

This chain links TRBV5-6 with TRBJ2-7; TRBD1 is a possible D gene (5 bases). The CDR3 runs 15 residues. V was trimmed by 3 bases and J by 0 bases, leaving 13 bases between them. Germline loops: CDR1 SGHDT, CDR2 YYEEEE. CDR3 coding DNA: TGTGCCAGCAGCTCCGGACAATTCAGCTCCTACGAGCAGTACTTC. Protein: CASSSGQFSSYEQYF.

The gene calls are TRBV6-6 and TRBJ1-5; TRBD1 agrees at 8 bases. Germline trimming cut 5 bases from V and 0 bases from J; bases unmatched to any gene: 3. The CDR3 covers 15 residues. CDR1 MNHNY and CDR2 SVGAGI come from the germline V gene (reference sequence). The DNA for the CDR3 is TGTGCCAGCAGTACGACAGGGGTTAGCAATCAGCCCCAGCATTTT. Translation gives CASSTTGVSNQPQHF.

The CDR3 sequence: CASSRRGSLVNEQFF. For the CDR3, the DNA is TGTGCCAGCAGCCGCAGGGGGTCCTTGGTAAATGAGCAGTTCTTC. The chain uses TRBV6-5 and TRBJ2-1, with 7 positions matching TRBD1. Germline CDR1 reads MNHEY; CDR2 reads SVGAGI. CDR3 length equals 15 residues. V dropped 6 bases and J dropped 7; count of bases not matched to a gene: 12.

The V call is TRBV10-3, the J call TRBJ1-5; 8 bases are a match to TRBD1. The CDR3 has 15 amino acids. The germline gives CDR1 ENHRY, CDR2 SYGVKD. J lost 4 bases, V lost 2 bases, and 4 bases had no gene match. For the CDR3, the DNA is TGTGCCATCAGTGAGGGACAGGGCGGGAATCAGCCCCAGCATTTT. Amino acid sequence: CAISEGQGGNQPQHF.

The chain has TRBV11-2 and TRBJ2-7; D is perhaps TRBD2 (5 bases). CDR3 length: 12 residues. Germline V gene sequence: CDR1 SGHAT, CDR2 FQNNGV. V was pared by 5 bases and J by 3 bases, with 8 bases between. Here the CDR3 DNA reads TGTGCCAGCAGCCTCGGGGACTACGAGCAGTACTTC. This sequence encodes CASSLGDYEQYF.

This clone appeared a single time. The chain carries TRBV4-3 and TRBJ1-4; D uncertain. CDR1 LGHNA and CDR2 YSLEER come from the germline V gene. Trimming removed 0 bases at V and 8 bases at J, with 10 bases between. This CDR3 region has 14 residues. CDR3 loop: CASSQDRGMEKLFF. CDR3 coding DNA: TGCGCCAGCAGCCAAGATCGGGGAATGGAAAAACTGTTTTTT.

The rearrangement uses TRBV10-3 and TRBJ2-1, with TRBD2 identical over 7 bases. The ends lost 10 bases at V and 2 bases at J; junction bases unmatched: 8. Germline-derived CDR1 and CDR2 are ENHRY and SYGVKD. CDR3 length: 14 residues. CDR3 sequence: CASVAGATYNEQFF. The CDR3 nucleotides are TGTGCCAGCGTAGCGGGCGCCACCTACAATGAGCAGTTCTTC.

V usage is TRBV7-2 and J usage is TRBJ2-1, with TRBD2 matching 12 bases. CDR1 and CDR2 from the germline V gene are SGHTA and FQGNSA. This CDR3 spans 15 amino acids. Trimming removed 4 bases from V and 5 bases from J; junction bases left unmatched: 3. This CDR3 reads CASSSWTSGNNEQFF. Written as DNA, the CDR3 is TGTGCCAGCAGCTCCTGGACTAGCGGGAACAATGAGCAGTTCTTC.

V gene TRBV19 combines with J gene TRBJ2-4, with 7 bases matching TRBD2. The CDR3 is 13 residues long. Germline V gene sequence: CDR1 LNHDA, CDR2 SQIVND (reference sequence). V gave up 3 bases and J gave up 4 bases; unmatched junction bases: 0. The CDR3 DNA sequence: TGTGCCAGTAGTATTAGCGGGAAAAACATTCAGTACTTC. Amino acids: CASSISGKNIQYF.

The V gene is TRBV20-1, the J gene TRBJ2-5; 8 bases fit TRBD2. Germline V gives CDR1 DFQATT, CDR2 SNEGSKA (reference sequence). The V and J ends lost 5 bases and 11 bases, in that order; junction bases with no gene match: 7. The CDR3 totals 11 residues. This CDR3 is CSALERERQYF. CDR3 nucleotides: TGCAGTGCTCTGGAGCGGGAGAGGCAGTACTTC.